This T cell receptor beta chain was profiled in a study of identical twins. The CDR3 is 13 residues long. The germline gives CDR1 DFQATT, CDR2 SNEGSKA (reference sequence). TCRdb fed the 5' RACE reads into MiXCR, producing one record per CDR3 protein. This repertoire shows 1.5 million to 2 million distinct CDR3 sequences, roughly a third found once; its top ten account for approximately 0.25%. The sequence was collected from a newborn girl in good health. J is TRBJ2-1 and V is TRBV20-1, with D perhaps given as TRBD1 or TRBD2 (6 bases each). The DNA end is more similar to TRBJ2-7, so the J call may be wrong. Sequencing used cord blood. The CDR3 sequence: CSARGRGYNEQYF. DNA for the CDR3: TGCAGTGCTAGAGGGAGGGGGTACAATGAGCAGTACTTC.